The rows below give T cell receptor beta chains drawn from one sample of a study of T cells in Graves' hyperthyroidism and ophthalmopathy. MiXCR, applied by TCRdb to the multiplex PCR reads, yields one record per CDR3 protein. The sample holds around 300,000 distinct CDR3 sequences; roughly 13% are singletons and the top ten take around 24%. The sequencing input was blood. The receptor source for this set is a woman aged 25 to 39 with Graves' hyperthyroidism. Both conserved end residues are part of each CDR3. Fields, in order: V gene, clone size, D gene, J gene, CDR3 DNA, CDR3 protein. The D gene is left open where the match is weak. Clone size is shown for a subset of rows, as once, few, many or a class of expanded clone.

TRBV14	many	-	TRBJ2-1	TGTGCCAGCAGCCTCAGGCACAATGAGCAGTTCTTC	CASSLRHNEQFF
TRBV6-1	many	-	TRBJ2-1	TGTGCCAGCAGTTACACCGCCGATGAGCAGTTCTTC	CASSYTADEQFF
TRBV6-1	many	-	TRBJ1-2	TGTGCCAGCAAGACGGACCTCTATGGCTACACCTTC	CASKTDLYGYTF
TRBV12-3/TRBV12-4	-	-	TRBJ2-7	TGTGCCAGCGGAATTATGGGGGTGTCCCACTACGAGCAGTACTTC	CASGIMGVSHYEQYF
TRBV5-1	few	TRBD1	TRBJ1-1	TGCGCCAGCAGCGGACAGGGGGGTCTGAACACTGAAGCTTTCTTT	CASSGQGGLNTEAFF
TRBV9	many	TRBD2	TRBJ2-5	TGTGCCAGCAGCCCGGGGGGTCTGTCGTACCAAGAGACCCAGTACTTC	CASSPGGLSYQETQYF
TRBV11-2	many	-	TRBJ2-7	TGTGCCAGCAGCTTAGTTGTTCAGAACGAGCAGTACTTC	CASSLVVQNEQYF
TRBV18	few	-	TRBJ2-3	TGTGCCAGCTCATCGAGGGACAAAGACACAGATACGCAGTATTTT	CASSSRDKDTDTQYF
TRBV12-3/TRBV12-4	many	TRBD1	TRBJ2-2	TGTGCCAGCAGTACAGGGACAGTTAACACCGGGGAGCTGTTTTTT	CASSTGTVNTGELFF
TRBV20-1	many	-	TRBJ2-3	TGCAGTGCCCGCGAATTGAGGAGCGGTACGCAGTATTTT	CSARELRSGTQYF
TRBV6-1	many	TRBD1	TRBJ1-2	TGTGCCAGCAGAAGACAGGGATTCTCACACTCCTATGGCTACACCTTC	CASRRQGFSHSYGYTF
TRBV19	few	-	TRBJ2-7	TGTGCCAGTAGTAGCGGGGTATCCTACGAGCAGTACTTC	CASSSGVSYEQYF
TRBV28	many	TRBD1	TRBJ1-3	TGTGCCAGTCAGGGGGCGTCTGGAAACACCATATATTTT	CASQGASGNTIYF
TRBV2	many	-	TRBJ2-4	TGTGCCAGCAGTGATAGGAGGGGGGTAAACATTCAGTACTTC	CASSDRRGVNIQYF
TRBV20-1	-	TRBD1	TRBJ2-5	TGCAGTGCTAGAGTGGGGGAGACAGGGCGAGAGACCCAGTACTTC	CSARVGETGRETQYF
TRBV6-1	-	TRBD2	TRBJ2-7	TGTGCCAGCAGAACGGGACTAGCGTGGAGGCAGTACTTC	CASRTGLAWRQYF
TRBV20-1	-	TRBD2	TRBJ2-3	TGCAGTGCTGGGACTAGCGGGAGAACAGATACGCAGTATTTT	CSAGTSGRTDTQYF
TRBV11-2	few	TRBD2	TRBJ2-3	TGTGCCAGCAGCTTAGTAGCGGGAGGGGGAACAGATACGCAGTATTTT	CASSLVAGGGTDTQYF
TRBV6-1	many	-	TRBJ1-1	TGTGCCAGCACTCGCGAGGGACTAAACACTGAAGCTTTCTTT	CASTREGLNTEAFF
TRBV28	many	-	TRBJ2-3	TGTGCCAGCAGTCTAAGACAGCACACAGATACGCAGTATTTT	CASSLRQHTDTQYF
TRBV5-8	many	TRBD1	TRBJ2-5	TGTGCCAGCTCCGGGACAGGCCAAGAGACCCAGTACTTC	CASSGTGQETQYF
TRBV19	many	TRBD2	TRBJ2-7	TGTGCCAGTAGCCACAGGTCTAGCGGGAGTGGAAACTACTACGAGCAGTACTTC	CASSHRSSGSGNYYEQYF
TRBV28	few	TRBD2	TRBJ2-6	TGTGCCAGCCGGCTAGCGGGGTCTGGGGCCAACGTCCTGACTTTC	CASRLAGSGANVLTF
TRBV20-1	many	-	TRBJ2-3	TGCAGTGCTAGAGCTAGCGATGGCACAGATACGCAGTATTTT	CSARASDGTDTQYF
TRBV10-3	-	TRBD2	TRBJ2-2	TGTGCCACCCGGACTAGCGGGATTGGGGAGCTGTTTTTT	CATRTSGIGELFF
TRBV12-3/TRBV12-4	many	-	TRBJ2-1	TGTGCCAGCAGTTTAGAGAGGAGCGGGCCGAGCTATGAGCAGTTCTTC	CASSLERSGPSYEQFF
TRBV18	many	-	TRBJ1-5	TGTGCCAGCTCACGAGACAGTAGCAATCAGCCCCAGCATTTT	CASSRDSSNQPQHF
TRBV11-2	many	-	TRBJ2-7	TGTGCCAGCAGCTTATATGGCAGGCCGAAACCCTACGAGCAGTACTTC	CASSLYGRPKPYEQYF
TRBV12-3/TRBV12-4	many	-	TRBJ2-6	TGTGCCAGCAGCCGACCCGGGACACTGATAGCTGGGGCCAACGTCCTGACTTTC	CASSRPGTLIAGANVLTF
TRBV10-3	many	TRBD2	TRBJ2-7	TGTGCCATCAGTGAGGCGGGCGGGAGCTACGAGCAGTACTTC	CAISEAGGSYEQYF
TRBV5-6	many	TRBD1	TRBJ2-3	TGTGCCAGCAGCGCTCAGAGGGGGCGGGCAGATACGCAGTATTTT	CASSAQRGRADTQYF
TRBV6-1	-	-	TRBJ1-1	TGTGCCAGCGGTACTAATCCCTCCGGGGCTTTCTTT	CASGTNPSGAFF
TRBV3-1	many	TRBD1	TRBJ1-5	TGTGCCAGCAGCCGCGACAGGGGTCAGCCCCAGCATTTT	CASSRDRGQPQHF
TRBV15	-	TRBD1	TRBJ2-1	TGTGCCACCAGCAGGGGGACAGGGGCCTACAATGAGCAGTTCTTC	CATSRGTGAYNEQFF
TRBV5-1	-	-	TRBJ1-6	TGCGCCAGCAACCGGGACGGTAATTCACCCCTCCACTTT	CASNRDGNSPLHF
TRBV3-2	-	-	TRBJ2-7	TGTGCCAGCCGACTGAGTTGGGACATCCTCTACGGGCAGTACTTC	CASRLSWDILYGQYF
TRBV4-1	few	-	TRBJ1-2	TGCGCCAGCAGCCAAGATCCCCTATCATCCCTTAACTATGGCTACACCTTC	CASSQDPLSSLNYGYTF
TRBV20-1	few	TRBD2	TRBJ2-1	TGCAGTGCCCCCCCTAGCGGGAGTTTCCATGAGCAGTTCTTC	CSAPPSGSFHEQFF
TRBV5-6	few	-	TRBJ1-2	TGTGCCAGCAGCTCGGGGGATTATGAACCACTTTATGGCTACACCTTC	CASSSGDYEPLYGYTF
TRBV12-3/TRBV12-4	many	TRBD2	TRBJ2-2	TGTGCCAGCACCCCTAGCGGGAGGGACACCGGGGAGCTGTTTTTT	CASTPSGRDTGELFF
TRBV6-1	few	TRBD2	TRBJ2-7	TGTGCCAGCAACGGGGGGGGGGAGGCGGGCGAGCAGTACTTC	CASNGGGEAGEQYF
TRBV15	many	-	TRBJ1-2	TGTGCCACCAGCAAAAAAGAAGGAGAGTATGGCTACACCTTC	CATSKKEGEYGYTF
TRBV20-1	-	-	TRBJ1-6	TGCAGTGCTGGGGAAGGGGGAAATAATTCACCCCTCCACTTT	CSAGEGGNNSPLHF
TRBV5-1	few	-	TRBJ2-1	TGCGCCAGCAGCTTGCCGAGGGGCCTGAATGAGCAGTTCTTC	CASSLPRGLNEQFF
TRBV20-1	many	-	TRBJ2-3	TGCAGTGCTAGAGTATTCTCCGGTAGCACAGATACGCAGTATTTT	CSARVFSGSTDTQYF
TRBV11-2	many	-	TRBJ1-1	TGTGCCAGCAGCTTAGTGGATCTGGCTTTCTTT	CASSLVDLAFF
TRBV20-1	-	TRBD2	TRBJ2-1	TGCAGTGCGAGAACGAGCGGGAGGGCCGTTGAGCAGTTCTTC	CSARTSGRAVEQFF
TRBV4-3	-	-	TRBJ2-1	TGCGCCAGCAGCCAAGAGAATAGCGGCTACAATGAGCAGTTCTTC	CASSQENSGYNEQFF
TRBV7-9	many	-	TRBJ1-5	TGTGCCAGCAGCTCGACAGGACGGGAGCAGCCCCAGCATTTT	CASSSTGREQPQHF
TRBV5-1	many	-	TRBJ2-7	TGCGCCAGCAGCTTTCGGGACAGAGGGGAACGGGAGGCCTCCTACGAGCAGTACTTC	CASSFRDRGEREASYEQYF
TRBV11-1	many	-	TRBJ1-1	TGTGCCAGCAGCGCACAAGGGGCGAACACTGAAGCTTTCTTT	CASSAQGANTEAFF
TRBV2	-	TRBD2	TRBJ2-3	TGTGCCAGCAGACCAGGCAGGGGGCCTAGCGGGGGACCGAACACAGATACGCAGTATTTT	CASRPGRGPSGGPNTDTQYF
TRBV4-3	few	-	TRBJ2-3	TGCGCCAGCAGCCAAGTGGGGACGCCGCCAGATACGCAGTATTTT	CASSQVGTPPDTQYF
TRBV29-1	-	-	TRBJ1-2	TGCAGCGTTGACGGGGGTTCCGGCTACACCTTC	CSVDGGSGYTF